The rows below give T cell receptor beta chains drawn from one sample of a study of blood T cell repertoires in COVID-19. TCRdb's copy holds only in-frame clones and misses some; the assay was immunoSEQ multiplex PCR. The sample has roughly 230,000 clones, approximately 83% seen once; the top ten hold approximately 4.8%. Sequences were obtained from peripheral blood. The receptors here all came from a man between 50 and 59 years old with active or convalescent COVID-19. CDR3s include the opening cysteine and the closing phenylalanine or tryptophan. The order of the fields is clone size, V gene, D gene, J gene, CDR3 protein, CDR3 DNA. The D gene is left open where the match is weak. Clone sizes are given selectively: once, few, many, or a class where the clone is expanded.

>.|TRBV11-3|TRBD1|TRBJ2-2
CASSLVQGGISTGELFF
TGTGCCAGCAGCTTAGTACAGGGGGGAATCAGCACCGGGGAGCTGTTTTTT
>.|TRBV12-3/TRBV12-4|.|TRBJ1-2
CASSLTATYGYTF
TGTGCCAGCAGCCTAACAGCCACCTATGGCTACACCTTC
>.|TRBV6-4|TRBD1|TRBJ1-5
CASSPGTDNQPQHF
TGTGCCAGCAGTCCCGGGACAGACAATCAGCCCCAGCATTTT
>.|TRBV2|TRBD1|TRBJ2-1
CASRRGQEFYNEQFF
TGTGCCAGCAGAAGGGGACAGGAATTTTACAATGAGCAGTTCTTC
>.|TRBV5-1|.|TRBJ2-2
CASSPGHDTGELFF
TGCGCCAGCAGCCCTGGACACGACACCGGGGAGCTGTTTTTT
>.|TRBV11-2|.|TRBJ1-6
CASSLGAANSPLHF
TGTGCCAGCAGCTTAGGGGCCGCTAATTCACCCCTCCACTTT
>.|TRBV6-5|.|TRBJ2-5
CASRTGTRGETQYF
TGTGCCAGCAGAACCGGGACAAGAGGGGAGACCCAGTACTTC
>.|TRBV29-1|.|TRBJ2-5
CSVEDEGARETQYF
TGCAGCGTTGAAGATGAAGGAGCGCGGGAGACCCAGTACTTC
>.|TRBV5-1|.|TRBJ1-4
CASSWTEPNEKLFF
TGCGCCAGCAGCTGGACAGAACCTAATGAAAAACTGTTTTTT
>.|TRBV6-5|.|TRBJ1-1
CASSSGGRTTEAFF
TGTGCCAGCAGTTCCGGGGGTCGGACCACTGAAGCTTTCTTT
>.|TRBV29-1|TRBD1|TRBJ2-7
CSVEHRGRPYEQYF
TGCAGCGTGGAACACAGGGGAAGACCCTACGAGCAGTACTTC
>.|TRBV27|TRBD1|TRBJ1-2
CASSLDRASYTF
TGTGCCAGCAGTTTAGACAGGGCTAGCTACACCTTC
>.|TRBV19|.|TRBJ2-1
CASTISITYNEQFF
TGTGCCAGTACCATATCCATAACATACAATGAGCAGTTCTTC
>.|TRBV14|TRBD2|TRBJ2-5
CASSQQIDSGATQYF
TGTGCCAGCAGCCAACAGATCGACAGCGGGGCGACCCAGTACTTC
>.|TRBV5-4|TRBD1|TRBJ1-1
CASTTDRGTEAFF
TGTGCCAGCACCACAGACAGGGGAACTGAAGCTTTCTTT
>once|TRBV18|TRBD1|TRBJ1-3
CASFDDRVTGNTIYF
TGTGCCAGCTTCGACGACAGGGTCACTGGAAACACCATATATTTT
>.|TRBV10-3|TRBD2|TRBJ2-3
CAISPGLAGATDTQYF
TGTGCCATCAGTCCCGGACTAGCGGGGGCCACAGATACGCAGTATTTT
>.|TRBV30|TRBD1|TRBJ1-3
CACDSGTAGSDSGNTIYF
TGTGCCTGTGACTCCGGGACAGCCGGCTCGGATTCTGGAAACACCATATATTTT
>.|TRBV6-5|TRBD1|TRBJ2-5
CASTDPGGVKETQYF
TGTGCCAGCACCGACCCAGGGGGCGTAAAAGAGACCCAGTACTTC
>.|TRBV6-5|.|TRBJ1-2
CASSYIGRLDYGYTF
TGTGCCAGCAGTTATATAGGCAGGCTGGACTATGGCTACACCTTC
>.|TRBV6-1|.|TRBJ1-5
CASSEVPQQGQPQHF
TGTGCCAGCAGTGAAGTACCCCAGCAGGGTCAGCCCCAGCATTTT
>.|TRBV29-1|.|TRBJ1-1
CSVWGGNTEAFF
TGCAGCGTGTGGGGGGGGAACACTGAAGCTTTCTTT
>.|TRBV12-5|TRBD1|TRBJ2-3
CASGLGQGAADTQYF
TGTGCTAGTGGTTTGGGACAGGGGGCAGCGGATACGCAGTATTTT
>.|TRBV7-6|TRBD2|TRBJ2-3
CASSRLAGGGTDTQYF
TGTGCCAGCAGCCGACTAGCGGGGGGGGGCACAGATACGCAGTATTTT
>.|TRBV3-1/TRBV3-2|.|TRBJ1-2
CASSQVGGKGGYTF
TGTGCCAGCAGCCAAGTGGGGGGGAAGGGTGGCTACACCTTC
>.|TRBV15|TRBD1|TRBJ1-2
CATSSPDRDLDGYTF
TGTGCCACCAGCAGTCCAGACAGGGACTTGGATGGCTACACCTTC
>.|TRBV7-8|.|TRBJ1-5
CASSLGTEYQPQHF
TGTGCCAGCAGCTTAGGGACAGAGTATCAGCCCCAGCATTTT
>.|TRBV20-1|TRBD2|TRBJ2-3
CSASGPGGGVGDTQYF
TGCAGTGCCAGTGGCCCCGGCGGGGGGGTAGGGGATACGCAGTATTTT
>.|TRBV19|.|TRBJ1-4
CASRPGEKLFF
TGTGCCAGTAGGCCGGGGGAAAAACTGTTTTTT
>once|TRBV12-1|.|TRBJ2-7
CASSFGLAGFSYEQYF
TGTGCCAGCAGCTTTGGGCTAGCGGGCTTCTCCTACGAGCAGTACTTC
>.|TRBV12-3/TRBV12-4|TRBD1|TRBJ2-1
CASSSGTVNEQFF
TGTGCCAGCAGTTCCGGGACAGTCAATGAGCAGTTCTTC
>.|TRBV27|.|TRBJ1-2
CASSPGTILGYGYTF
TGTGCCAGCAGTCCCGGGACAATCTTGGGCTATGGCTACACCTTC
>.|TRBV5-5|.|TRBJ2-3
CASSSPNQAGDTQYF
TGTGCCAGCAGCTCCCCCAACCAGGCAGGAGATACGCAGTATTTT
>once|TRBV5-4|TRBD2|TRBJ2-4
CASSSPPTSGVAKNIQYF
TGTGCCAGCAGCTCGCCCCCCACTAGCGGAGTAGCCAAAAACATTCAGTACTTC
>.|TRBV7-2|.|TRBJ2-5
CASSLRLSGETQYF
TGTGCCAGCAGCTTACGACTTTCGGGAGAGACCCAGTACTTC
>few|TRBV28|TRBD1|TRBJ1-5
CASILHRQGAKQPQHF
TGTGCCAGCATCCTACACCGACAGGGGGCGAAACAGCCCCAGCATTTT
>.|TRBV30|TRBD1|TRBJ1-6
CAWEGQGGGSPLHF
TGTGCCTGGGAAGGACAGGGGGGAGGATCACCCCTCCACTTT
>.|TRBV24-1|TRBD1|TRBJ1-2
CATRGQGYDGYTF
TGTGCCACCAGGGGACAGGGATACGATGGCTACACCTTC
>.|TRBV24-1|.|TRBJ2-7
CATSDISSYEQYF
TGTGCCACCAGTGACATTAGCTCCTACGAGCAGTACTTC
>.|TRBV5-4|TRBD2|TRBJ2-1
CASSKTSGGTYNEQFF
TGTGCCAGCAGCAAGACTAGCGGGGGCACATACAATGAGCAGTTCTTC
>.|TRBV4-1|TRBD1|TRBJ1-1
CASSPTGTGATEAFF
TGCGCCAGCAGCCCTACCGGGACAGGGGCCACTGAAGCTTTCTTT